This T cell receptor (beta chain) appears in the sequencing data of a study of T cells after yellow fever vaccination. TCRdb recomputed calls from the 5' RACE reads with MiXCR, one row per CDR3 protein. Of about 240,000 distinct CDR3 sequences detected, 6.9% appear once; the ten largest clones hold approximately 0.85%. To note about this clonotype: One end of the junction does not line up with germline, which may come from a read error.

Per germline, CDR1 SGHRS and CDR2 YFSETQ. The CDR3 spans 15 residues. This chain connects TRBV5-1 to TRBJ1-1; a weak D match, TRBD1 (6 bases). The sample in question was CD4+ T cells sorted from PBMCs, obtained 15 days after the yellow fever booster vaccination. This sequence was found in a young man who received the YFV17D yellow fever vaccine. This CDR3 reads CSSSLGQGFGTEAFF. Written as DNA, the CDR3 is TGCTCCAGCAGCTTGGGGCAGGGGTTCGGCACTGAAGCTTTCTTT.